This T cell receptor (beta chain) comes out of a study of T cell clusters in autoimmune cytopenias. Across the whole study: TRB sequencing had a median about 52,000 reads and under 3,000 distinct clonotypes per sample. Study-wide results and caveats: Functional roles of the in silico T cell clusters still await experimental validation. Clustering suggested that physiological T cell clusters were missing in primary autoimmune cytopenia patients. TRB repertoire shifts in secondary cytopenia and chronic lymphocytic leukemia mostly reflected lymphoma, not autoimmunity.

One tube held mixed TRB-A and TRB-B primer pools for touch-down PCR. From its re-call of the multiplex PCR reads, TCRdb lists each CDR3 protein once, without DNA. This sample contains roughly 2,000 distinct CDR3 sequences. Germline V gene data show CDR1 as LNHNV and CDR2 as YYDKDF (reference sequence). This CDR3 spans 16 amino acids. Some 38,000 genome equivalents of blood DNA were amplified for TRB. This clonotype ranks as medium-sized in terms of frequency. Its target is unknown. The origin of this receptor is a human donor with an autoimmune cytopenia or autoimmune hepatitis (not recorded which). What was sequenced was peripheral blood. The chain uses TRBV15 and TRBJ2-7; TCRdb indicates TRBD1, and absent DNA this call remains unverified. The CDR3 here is CATSRDRWQGAYEQYF.